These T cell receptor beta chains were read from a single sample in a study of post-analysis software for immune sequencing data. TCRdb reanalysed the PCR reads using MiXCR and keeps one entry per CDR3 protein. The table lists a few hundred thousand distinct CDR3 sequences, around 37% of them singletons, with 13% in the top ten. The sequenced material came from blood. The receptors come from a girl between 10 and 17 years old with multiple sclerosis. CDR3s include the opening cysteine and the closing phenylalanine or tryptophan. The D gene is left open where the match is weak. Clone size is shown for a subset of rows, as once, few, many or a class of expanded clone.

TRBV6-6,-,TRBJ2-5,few,CASSYGLAGEETQYF,TGTGCCAGCAGTTACGGGCTAGCCGGTGAAGAGACCCAGTACTTC
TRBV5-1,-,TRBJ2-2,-,CASSLSPSSNTGELFF,TGCGCCAGCAGCTTGTCCCCATCCTCTAACACCGGGGAGCTGTTTTTT
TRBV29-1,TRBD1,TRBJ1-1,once,CSAMGQGTAEAFF,TGCAGCGCCATGGGACAGGGTACCGCTGAAGCTTTCTTT
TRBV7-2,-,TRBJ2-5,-,CASSRGQMKETQYF,TGTGCCAGCAGCCGCGGGCAGATGAAGGAGACCCAGTACTTC
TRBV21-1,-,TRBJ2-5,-,CASSGLNGPFGETQYF,TGTGCCAGCAGCGGCCTGAACGGGCCCTTCGGAGAGACCCAGTACTTC
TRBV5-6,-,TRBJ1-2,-,CASSLIVGAGPHYGYTF,TGTGCCAGCAGCTTGATCGTGGGCGCGGGACCCCACTATGGCTACACCTTC
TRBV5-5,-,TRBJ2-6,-,CASSLRIPSGTNVLTF,TGTGCCAGCAGCTTGCGGATACCCTCTGGGACCAACGTCCTGACTTTC
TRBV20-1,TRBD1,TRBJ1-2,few,CSARLETGSYGYTF,TGCAGTGCTAGACTTGAGACAGGGAGCTATGGCTACACCTTC
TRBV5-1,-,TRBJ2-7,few,CASSLLPSQGTYEQYF,TGCGCCAGCAGCTTGTTGCCCTCCCAGGGCACCTACGAGCAGTACTTC
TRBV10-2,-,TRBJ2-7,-,CATGRQTSYEQYF,TGCGCCACAGGGCGACAGACCTCCTACGAGCAGTACTTC
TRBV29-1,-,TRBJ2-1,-,CGVEGRQNEQFF,TGCGGCGTTGAAGGCAGGCAAAATGAGCAGTTCTTC
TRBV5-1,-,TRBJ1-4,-,CASSFGETNEKLFF,TGCGCCAGCAGCTTCGGGGAAACTAATGAAAAACTGTTTTTT
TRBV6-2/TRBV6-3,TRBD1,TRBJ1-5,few,CASSLTRGQVNQPQHF,TGTGCCAGCAGTTTAACCAGGGGGCAGGTCAATCAGCCCCAGCATTTT
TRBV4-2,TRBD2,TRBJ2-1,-,CASSQDAGTSGGGEQFF,TGTGCCAGCAGCCAAGATGCCGGGACTAGCGGGGGTGGGGAGCAGTTCTTC
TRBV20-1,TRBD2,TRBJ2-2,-,CSASGGPFTGELFF,TGCAGTGCGAGCGGGGGCCCTTTCACCGGGGAGCTGTTTTTT
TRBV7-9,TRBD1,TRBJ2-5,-,CASSWGQRKETQYF,TGTGCCAGCAGCTGGGGACAGCGCAAAGAGACCCAGTACTTC
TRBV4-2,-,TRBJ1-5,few,CASSQVGVSNQPQHF,TGTGCCAGCAGCCAAGTCGGGGTTAGCAATCAGCCCCAGCATTTT
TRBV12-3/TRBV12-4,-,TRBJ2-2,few,CASSPVDRHTGELFF,TGTGCCAGCAGTCCGGTGGACAGACACACCGGGGAGCTGTTTTTT
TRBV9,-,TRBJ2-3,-,CASSVPSTDTQYF,TGTGCCAGCAGCGTACCGTCCACAGATACGCAGTATTTT
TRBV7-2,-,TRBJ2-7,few,CASSSQSGYEQYF,TGTGCCAGCAGCTCCCAGTCGGGATACGAGCAGTACTTC
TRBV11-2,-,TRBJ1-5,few,CASSRTEGQPQHF,TGTGCCAGCAGCCGGACCGAGGGTCAGCCCCAGCATTTT
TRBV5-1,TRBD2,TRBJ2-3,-,CASSKLAGVTDTQYF,TGCGCCAGCAGCAAACTAGCGGGTGTCACAGATACGCAGTATTTT
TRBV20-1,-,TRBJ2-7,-,CSARTEYYEQYF,TGCAGTGCTAGGACGGAATACTACGAGCAGTACTTC
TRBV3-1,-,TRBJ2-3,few,CASSQGRGARTDTQYF,TGTGCCAGCAGCCAGGGCCGGGGGGCCCGCACAGATACGCAGTATTTT
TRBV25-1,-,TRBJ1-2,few,CASSEYGPDGGIVHGYTF,TGTGCCAGCAGTGAATATGGCCCGGACGGCGGTATAGTCCATGGCTACACCTTC